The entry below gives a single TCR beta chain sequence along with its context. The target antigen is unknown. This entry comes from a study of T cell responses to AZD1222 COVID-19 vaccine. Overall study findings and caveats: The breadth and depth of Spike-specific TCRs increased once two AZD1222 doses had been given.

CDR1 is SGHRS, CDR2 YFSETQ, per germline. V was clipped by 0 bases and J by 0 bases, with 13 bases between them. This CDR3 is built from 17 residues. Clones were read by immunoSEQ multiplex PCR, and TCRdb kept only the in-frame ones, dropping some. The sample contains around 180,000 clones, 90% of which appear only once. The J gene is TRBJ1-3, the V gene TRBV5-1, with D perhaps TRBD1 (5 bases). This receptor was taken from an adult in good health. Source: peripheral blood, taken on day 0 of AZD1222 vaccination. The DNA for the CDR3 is TGCGCCAGCAGCTTGGACGGTCAGGGAAACTCTGGAAACACCATATATTTT. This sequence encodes CASSLDGQGNSGNTIYF.